This T cell receptor beta chain was recorded in a study of blood T cells in healthy people across ages. The study, taken as a whole, reports: Samples with more naive T cells showed higher observed beta diversity. Because donor CMV status was unknown, expanded clonotype changes were possibly confounded.

This clonotype showed up just a few times. The target antigen is unknown. Primers used in a second PCR of roughly 6 to 12 cycles were a sample-barcoded 5' primer and a J-beta primer mix. A 12-random-nucleotide template-switch adaptor tagged each cDNA molecule. TCRdb used MiXCR to reprocess the 5' RACE reads, holding one entry per CDR3 protein. The sample contains about 1.4 million distinct CDR3 sequences, around 59% of which appear only once. This CDR3 region has 16 residues. Sequenced: blood. The sequence came from a man younger than 30 in good health. The genes are TRBV21-1 and TRBJ2-7. TRBV21-1 is a pseudogene locus. CDR3 amino acids: CASSKVRQAYSYEQYF. CDR3 nucleotides: TGTGCCAGCAGCAAAGTCAGGCAGGCGTACTCCTACGAGCAGTACTTC.